Following are 14 T cell receptor beta chains from one sample sequenced in a study of CD8+ T cells in alopecia areata (dated by TCRdb to the late 2010s). The sample's treatment or condition label, in plain terms: oral pan-JAK inhibitor, 5-10 mg twice daily. Library creation used the immunoSEQ multiplex PCR assay. RNA was extracted from all samples and reverse transcribed into cDNA as template for TCR sequencing. TCRdb provides this immuneACCESS table in a form limited to in-frame rearrangements. Some clones are lacking; in checked studies, under half of them reflect an unresolved V gene, and why the rest are absent is not known. The sample table shows about 100,000 clones, and about 60% are seen once. The leading ten clones occupy less than 20% of the sample. Sample: CD8+ T cells sorted from blood, taken at approximately week 60, from a patient treated with tofacitinib. The source is a human donor with alopecia areata.

This chain links TRBV30 with TRBJ1-4; D is undetermined. The V end was cut by 1 base, the J end by 0 bases, with 18 bases between. Germline V CDR1 and CDR2: GTSNPN, SVGIG (reference sequence). This CDR3 region has 18 residues. The CDR3 DNA reads as TGTGCCTGGAGTGGATGGTCAGAACAACCACCAACTAATGAAAAACTGTTTTTT. It codes for CAWSGWSEQPPTNEKLFF.

The genes are TRBV5-1 and TRBJ1-2; 12 bases agree with TRBD1. J lost 6 bases, V lost 7 bases, and 10 bases had no gene match. The CDR3 is 15 residues long. Germline assignment: CDR1 SGHRS and CDR2 YFSETQ. Here the CDR3 DNA reads TGCGCCAGCTCCGGGACAGGGGGCGAAAGGGATGGCTACACCTTC. The encoded protein is CASSGTGGERDGYTF.

This clone was seen a single time. This chain joins TRBV9 and TRBJ2-1; 7 bases agree with TRBD2. The CDR3 extends over 16 amino acids. The V segment lost 0 bases and the J segment 5 bases; nucleotides outside the gene matches: 8. Germline V gives CDR1 SGDLS, CDR2 YYNGEE. The CDR3 DNA follows: TGTGCCAGCAGCGTAGTGGGCGGGGGATTAGACAATGAGCAGTTCTTC. This translates into CASSVVGGGLDNEQFF. The complete variable domain, with remaining parts taken from reference TRBV9 and TRBJ2-1, reads DSGVTQTPKHLITATGQRVTLRCSPRSGDLSVYWYQQSLDQGLQFLIQYYNGEERAKGNILERFSAQQFPDLHSELNLSSLELGDSALYFCASSVVGGGLDNEQFFGPGTRLTVL.

The chain joins TRBV6-5 to TRBJ2-3; 8 nucleotides match TRBD1. The J segment lost 1 base and the V segment lost 6 bases, leaving 3 bases of the junction unmatched. This CDR3 comprises 14 residues. Per germline, CDR1 MNHEY and CDR2 SVGAGI. The CDR3 spells CASSGQGRTDTQYF. CDR3 nucleotides: TGTGCCAGCAGCGGACAGGGTCGCACAGATACGCAGTATTTT.

Concerning this clone itself: The junction does not match germline at one end; this may be a read error. The gene calls are TRBV7-7 and TRBJ2-5; D unresolved. From germline, CDR1 is SSHAT and CDR2 FNYEAQ (reference sequence). The CDR3 length is 14 residues. CDR3 protein: CASSQSLGLETQYF. The CDR3 coding sequence is TGTGCTAGCAGCCAAAGTCTGGGGTTGGAGACCCAGTACTTC.

The rearrangement links TRBV6-5 to TRBJ1-5; D is ambiguous. Trimming removed 5 bases at V and 0 bases at J, with 8 bases between. There are 14 residues in the CDR3. The germline CDR1 and CDR2 sequences are MNHEY and SVGAGI. This CDR3 is CASSLTYSNQPQHF. The CDR3 nucleotides are TGTGCCAGCAGTCTTACCTATAGCAATCAGCCCCAGCATTTT.

The V call is TRBV13, the J call TRBJ2-3, with D unresolved. This CDR3 has 11 amino acids. V was shortened by 2 bases and J by 6 bases, with 3 bases between the two germline ends. Germline V gene data show CDR1 as PRHDT and CDR2 as FYEKMQ (reference sequence). In DNA form, the CDR3 reads TGTGCCAGCAGCTTACGTGATACGCAGTATTTT. This sequence encodes CASSLRDTQYF.

This clone came up a few times. The chain uses TRBV28 and TRBJ2-7, with D possibly matching TRBD1 (6 bases). V lost 5 bases, J lost 6 bases, and 20 bases lay in between. Germline V gene lookup returns CDR1 MDHEN and CDR2 SYDVKM. The CDR3 length is 15 residues. The DNA of the CDR3 is TGTGCCAGCAGTCGGATGGGGGCAGGTCGATCCGAGCAGTACTTC. Translating it yields CASSRMGAGRSEQYF.

This clone was seen more than once but under ten times. The chain employs TRBV6-1 and TRBJ2-7, with D possibly called TRBD1 or TRBD2 (5 bases each). The CDR3 runs 12 residues. Trimming pared 6 bases from V and 3 bases from J, leaving 9 bases between. Germline assignment: CDR1 MNHNS and CDR2 SASEGT. The CDR3 sequence: CASRGDVYEQYF. The CDR3 nucleotides read TGTGCCAGCAGGGGGGACGTCTACGAGCAGTACTTC.

The gene calls are TRBV14 and TRBJ1-6; 10 bases line up with TRBD1. The trim removed 3 bases at V and 10 bases at J, leaving 6 bases unmatched. Looked up from germline, CDR1 is SGHDN and CDR2 is FVKESK. There are 15 residues in the CDR3. The CDR3 here is CASSQTGGNLSPLHF. CDR3 sequence (DNA): TGTGCCAGCAGCCAGACAGGGGGCAATTTGTCACCCCTCCACTTT.

This sequence joins TRBV13 and TRBJ1-2; 8 bases agree with TRBD1. The germline CDR1 and CDR2 sequences are PRHDT and FYEKMQ (reference sequence). The CDR3 loop spans 13 amino acids. V was clipped by 5 bases and J by 8 bases; unmatched bases: 7. The CDR3 sequence: CASSPDRGGGYTF. The CDR3 DNA reads as TGTGCCAGCAGCCCAGACAGGGGTGGAGGCTACACCTTC.

This chain joins TRBV9 and TRBJ2-3, with D unclear. Germline CDR1 reads SGDLS; CDR2 reads YYNGEE. V dropped 0 bases and J dropped 4 bases, with 6 bases sitting between them. This CDR3 region has 13 residues. The chain's CDR3 is CASSVETPDTQYF. CDR3 bases: TGTGCCAGCAGCGTAGAGACCCCAGATACGCAGTATTTT.

The chain couples TRBV29-1 to TRBJ2-3; D may match TRBD1 or TRBD2 (6 bases each). The CDR3 covers 18 residues. V gave up 1 base and J gave up 0 bases, with 20 bases separating them. CDR1 is SQVTM, CDR2 ANQGSEA, per germline. The CDR3 sequence: CSVEGGLSGFSSTDTQYF. The CDR3, as DNA: TGCAGCGTTGAAGGGGGGCTGAGCGGGTTCTCTAGCACAGATACGCAGTATTTT.

The V call is TRBV13, the J call TRBJ2-3, with 14 bases matching TRBD2. The V gene end was trimmed by 6 bases and the J gene end by 6 bases; junction bases not matched to a gene: 11. In germline, CDR1 is PRHDT, CDR2 FYEKMQ (reference sequence). The CDR3 spans 17 residues. The CDR3 bases are TGTGCCAGCAGTTCTGGACTAGCGGGGGGCCGAGGGGATACGCAGTATTTT. Its translation: CASSSGLAGGRGDTQYF.